This TCR beta chain was captured by sequencing in a study of cytomegalovirus exposure and HLA in healthy donors (dated by TCRdb to the late 2010s). Regarding the complete study: In an earlier analysis of about 560 of the donors, 250 to 350 Gb of sequence data and some 100 million unique TCR beta sequences from about 190 million T cells were reported. Around 320 gigabases of sequencing data and approximately 84 million unique TCR sequences were included in an early release covering under 650 HLA-typed donors. Of the 350 to 400 genotyped donors, approximately 83% fell in the genetic ancestry cluster associated with self-reported Caucasian donors. The study aimed to test whether cataloging public T cell receptors could reveal signatures of past pathogen exposure. The study used immunosequencing to profile the T cell repertoires of about 670 subjects and linked those repertoires to cytomegalovirus serostatus. In addition to the first cohort of 666 subjects, a separate validation cohort of around 110 different subjects was used. To predict cytomegalovirus infection status, the study combined high-throughput TCR immunosequencing, statistical association of individual TCRs with disease status, and machine learning. A later analysis re-analyzed previously published TCR beta repertoires from roughly 600 donors and added high-resolution HLA genotyping to study TCR occurrence patterns. In the later analysis, no new phenotypic data were used to find candidate immune exposures; instead, reliance was placed on TCR beta sequences and their occurrence across donors. An earlier analysis of 500 to 650 of the donors applied high-throughput TCR beta sequencing to assess whether each TCR beta V gene segment acted as functional or pseudogenic. Donor age, sex, ethnicity and CMV serostatus were collected together with the repertoire data. A later genetic analysis took genome-wide SNP genotypes for about 65% of the roughly 670 donors and used that subset as a discovery cohort. All discovery cohort repertoires had been generated on a single sequencing platform. Both class I and class II loci were covered by HLA typing, at four-digit resolution. Typing coverage differed by locus: A, B, C, DRB1 and DQB1 were typed in roughly 620-630 donors, DQA1 in about 550, DPA1 in 606, and DPB1 in 400 to 480. Roughly five DR-DQ haplotypes were treated as single units for association and clustering because of strong linkage in the cohort. On average, around 240,000 unique TCR beta nucleotide sequences were sequenced per donor among a few hundred genotyped donors of the cohort, with 15% to 20% of those sequences being non-productive.

In total, 666 healthy bone marrow donors made up the cohort. At the time of sampling, all cohort members were nominally healthy, though unrecorded immune exposures were likely present. The donor was CMV seronegative and was included in the group of 352 seronegative cohort members. Every donor gave a peripheral blood sample, and the peripheral blood mononuclear cells from that sample were used for TCR beta sequencing. The Qiagen DNeasy Blood Extraction Kit was used to extract genomic DNA from the blood cell samples. V is pruned by 5 bases and J by 0 bases, leaving 3 bases of the junction without a gene match. Based on the germline V gene, the CDR1 and CDR2 sequences are SGHTA and FQGTGA. The CDR3 runs 15 amino acids, cysteine and phenylalanine included. The sequence is cut down to CDR3 DNA, 45 bases in frame from base 1. About this clone itself: Its recognized antigen is unknown. No clone much larger than this one lies a single base away; base qualities are absent.

The library came from the immunoSEQ multiplex PCR assay. A mixture of 60 forward primers for TCR Vbeta segments and 13 reverse primers for TCR Jbeta segments was used in the multiplex PCR. Amplification of the CDR3 region of rearranged TCR beta genes was performed with a multiplex PCR assay on genomic DNA. Amplified TCR beta libraries were sequenced as 87-base-pair reads on the Illumina HiSeq System. In the source study's methods: A later analysis tallied roughly 76 million unique TCR beta chains across the 666 repertoires, and about 12 million of those chains were shared by two or more donors. To remove PCR and sequencing errors, raw reads were error-corrected and collapsed into unique sequences using a nearest-neighbor algorithm that merged closely related sequences. V, D and J gene segments were assigned by aligning CDR3 sequences to IMGT reference sequences. For a sequence to be retained, a match of at least six nucleotides to both a V gene segment and a J gene segment was required. Rearrangements were called productive when the CDR3 lacked stop codons and stayed in frame with V and J; all others were non-productive. Following IMGT convention, CDR3 was defined as the stretch from the second conserved V-encoded cysteine to the conserved J-encoded phenylalanine. The earlier analysis of a few hundred of the donors excluded any sequence lacking an unambiguous match to a single V gene segment. An earlier analysis of over 450 of the donors classified V segments as functional when productive rearrangements were above 56.7% and as segregating when the standard deviation between donors was above 5%. To diagnose cytomegalovirus status from the catalog of TCR beta chain sequences, a statistical classification framework was built. In a later analysis, V and J genes were assigned by comparing TCR nucleotide sequences against IMGT/GENE-DB human TR gene sequences. In a later analysis, CDR3 sequences and most-parsimonious VDJ recombination scenarios were assigned using the TCRdist pipeline. In a later analysis, each TCR beta chain was defined by its CDR3 amino acid sequence together with its V-gene family, and reads without a unique V-gene family were excluded. In a later analysis, fewer than 600 highly shared, low-generation-probability nucleotide sequences were removed to address suspected cross-contamination and a sequencing artifact. A later analysis calculated a clonal expansion index for each public chain from normalized within-repertoire ranks of inferred template counts. A later analysis computed generation probabilities with a VDJ recombination model fitted to out-of-frame rearrangements, and checked the results against IGoR. In a later analysis, hypergeometric tests were used to score TCR-TCR, TCR-HLA and TCR-CMV co-occurrence, with a repertoire-size bias correction applied to TCR pairs. To estimate false discovery rates, a later analysis permuted the HLA or CMV assignments 20 times. In a later analysis, co-occurring TCRs were grouped using DBSCAN, with TCRdist sequence similarity added in when clustering inside HLA-allele-positive subsets. Co-occurrence clustering excluded repertoires with fewer than 30,000 or more than 120,000 public chains, plus five with anomalous nucleotide sharing. The clones in this table, taken by TCRdb from immuneACCESS, are in-frame only. Not every clone is retained; where verified, under half of the shortfall comes from an unresolved V gene, and the cause of the rest is unknown. V and J calls and clone size are given by that table; D and trimming were obtained from the DNA. This sample comprises over 85,000 clones, less than 80% of them detected only once. The top ten constitute roughly 2.2% of the sample.

On the study overall, not on this receptor specifically: The authors suggested that the approach could potentially be generalized to other disease states and immunological phenotypes. The classifier was reported to diagnose cytomegalovirus status with high specificity and sensitivity in both the original cohort and the validation cohort. A cluster of highly shared sequence variants was judged likely to be a technical artifact of the sequencing pipeline. Correlated functional status among segregating V segments might reflect linkage disequilibrium, but an unknown experimental factor could not be ruled out. In a later analysis, HLA-associated TCR beta chains showed more clonal expansion and lower generation probabilities than non-associated chains that were equally common. Compared with the approximately 700-donor mean, donors in an Asian-associated ancestry cluster had fewer N-insertions in productive TCRs, according to a later genetic analysis. Only TCR beta chains were sequenced in this cohort, and the absence of alpha or paired-chain data limited detectable features. A total of 164 TCR beta chains were listed by the study as associated with cytomegalovirus. A later analysis found that most CMV-associated TCR beta chains appeared HLA-restricted, with HLA associations seemingly driven largely by CMV exposure. Several of the top co-occurrence clusters appeared to be linked to parvovirus B19, influenza, CMV and Epstein-Barr virus, according to a later analysis. Because HLA typing was missing for some donors at each locus, association tests included only the typed subset. Sequencing depth was assumed to be roughly uniform across donors in the presence/absence analyses, though that assumption may not hold. A further reported finding was that TCR beta sequences accurately predicted the HLA-A and HLA-B alleles for most subjects in the first cohort. Strong co-occurrence of HLA alleles, especially DR and DQ, made assigning TCR associations to individual alleles difficult. A few of the identified cytomegalovirus-associated TCR beta chains were confirmed in vitro to be specific for cytomegalovirus antigens. Broadly in line with IMGT annotations, most TCR beta V segments showed up in productive rearrangements about 87% or about 30% of the time in an earlier analysis of several hundred of the donors. Because the 87-base-pair reads could not distinguish some IMGT-functional V segments, including TRBV6-2 and TRBV6-3, those segments were excluded. A later analysis associated 16,951 TCR beta sequences with specific HLA alleles at a false discovery rate of 0.05. The earlier analysis of approximately 590 of the donors excluded 15 to 20 rarely observed V segments, including chromosome 9 orphons, because counts were too low. The only immune exposure information available for the cohort was CMV serostatus. A later analysis found that TCR association rates varied across HLA loci, with DRB1 alleles showing the most associated TCRs and HLA-C alleles the fewest. In a later genetic analysis, a missense DCLRE1C variant was associated with V-gene and J-gene trimming of TCR beta chains, and the association was replicated in an independent cohort. While some public TCRs were present in many individuals, most TCR sequences turned up only very rarely across donors.

This TCR derives from a man in his thirties or forties in good health and CMV-seronegative. Sequencing used PBMCs. The chain employs TRBV7-3 and TRBJ2-1; 8 bases in the middle match TRBD2. This receptor carries the CDR3 CASSPTSGSYNEQFF. The DNA reads as follows: TGTGCCAGCAGCCCAACTAGCGGCTCCTACAATGAGCAGTTCTTC. The reference TRBV7-3 and TRBJ2-1 proteins fill in what lies around the CDR3, so the full variable domain reads GAGVSQTPSNKVTEKGKYVELRCDPISGHTALYWYRQSLGQGPEFLIYFQGTGAADDSGLPNDRFFAVRPEGSVSTLKIQRTERGDSAVYLCASSPTSGSYNEQFFGPGTRLTVL.